This T cell receptor (beta chain) was sequenced during a study of T cell repertoires in cytomegalovirus infection. For the study at large: Peptides in the study included HLA-C-restricted and HLA-B-restricted CMV epitopes. Indicated by public TCR beta signatures were CMV infection and matching HLA type.

This clonotype appeared a few times. The antigen remains unidentified. TCRdb passed the reads through MiXCR, listing each CDR3 protein once. Among 830,000 or so distinct CDR3 sequences listed, about 33% were seen once. Points from the study as a whole: Cumulated frequencies of public TCR beta families served to identify carriers of CMV plus the relevant HLA. It was HLA-C-restricted CMV-specific TCR beta clonotypes that dominated the response ex vivo.

The sequence was collected from a human donor in good health (CMV status not recorded). Some clones in this sample may be carry-over from other donors' samples. Sequenced material: cultured CD8+ T cells from PBMCs, taken from culture after CMV antigen stimulation.

The DNA of the CDR3 is TGTGCCAGCAGCTCCCCAGGACAGGGGTGGTACAATGAGCAGTTCTTC. Amino acids: CASSSPGQGWYNEQFF. The V gene is TRBV7-9, the J gene TRBJ2-1, with 9 nucleotides matching TRBD1. Germline assignment: CDR1 SEHNR and CDR2 FQNEAQ (reference sequence). This CDR3 has 16 amino acids. J gave up 4 bases and V 4 bases, and 8 bases lay outside the gene matches.